A selection of T cell receptor beta chains follows, all from one sample in a study of pediatric ulcerative colitis. Using immunoSEQ multiplex PCR, the repertoire was profiled, and TCRdb retains in-frame clones only, with some absent. The repertoire consists of 30,000 to 35,000 clones, with roughly 81% occurring once and the leading ten covering 1.1%. Sequences were obtained from gut tissue. Every receptor here comes from a boy younger than 18 with mild ulcerative colitis. Both conserved end residues are part of each CDR3. The D gene is left open where the match is weak. The size of a clone is reported for some rows only, either as once, few or many, or as a class for expanded clones.

clone_size: -; v_call: TRBV7-3; d_call: -; j_call: TRBJ1-1; cdr3_nt: TGTGCCAGCAGCTTAGCCGAAAACACTGAAGCTTTCTTT; cdr3_aa: CASSLAENTEAFF
clone_size: -; v_call: TRBV10-3; d_call: TRBD1; j_call: TRBJ1-6; cdr3_nt: TGTGCCATCAGCGACAGGGGTTCGGTTTATAATTCACCCCTCCACTTT; cdr3_aa: CAISDRGSVYNSPLHF
clone_size: -; v_call: TRBV2; d_call: TRBD1; j_call: TRBJ1-5; cdr3_nt: TGTGCCAGCAGTGACACAGGGGGTGATCAGCCCCAGCATTTT; cdr3_aa: CASSDTGGDQPQHF
clone_size: few; v_call: TRBV19; d_call: -; j_call: TRBJ1-2; cdr3_nt: TGTGCCAGTAGCGTCCGCAGTATTAACTATGGCTACACCTTC; cdr3_aa: CASSVRSINYGYTF
clone_size: -; v_call: TRBV2; d_call: TRBD1; j_call: TRBJ1-2; cdr3_nt: TGTGCCAGCAGCCGGACAGGGGGCTATGGCTACACCTTC; cdr3_aa: CASSRTGGYGYTF
clone_size: -; v_call: TRBV6-5; d_call: -; j_call: TRBJ1-5; cdr3_nt: TGTGCCAGCAGTTACTCGCAAAATCAGCCCCAGCATTTT; cdr3_aa: CASSYSQNQPQHF
clone_size: once; v_call: TRBV4-2; d_call: TRBD2; j_call: TRBJ2-3; cdr3_nt: TGTGCCAGCAGCCAAGACCTAGCGGGGGGCACAGATACGCAGTATTTT; cdr3_aa: CASSQDLAGGTDTQYF
clone_size: -; v_call: TRBV6-5; d_call: TRBD1; j_call: TRBJ1-2; cdr3_nt: TGTGCCAGCAGTCAACCGGGACAGGGGCAAGATGGCTACACCTTC; cdr3_aa: CASSQPGQGQDGYTF
clone_size: -; v_call: TRBV4-2; d_call: TRBD1; j_call: TRBJ2-5; cdr3_nt: TGTGCCAGCAGCCAGGGACAGCAAGAGACCCAGTACTTC; cdr3_aa: CASSQGQQETQYF
clone_size: -; v_call: TRBV19; d_call: TRBD2; j_call: TRBJ2-7; cdr3_nt: TGTGCCAGTAGTACCGCGGGAGCCGGCTACGAGCAGTACTTC; cdr3_aa: CASSTAGAGYEQYF
clone_size: few; v_call: TRBV7-3; d_call: -; j_call: TRBJ2-1; cdr3_nt: TGTGCCAGCAGCCCAACCGCCGGGGGGCCCTCCTACAATGAGCAGTTCTTC; cdr3_aa: CASSPTAGGPSYNEQFF
clone_size: -; v_call: TRBV7-3; d_call: TRBD2; j_call: TRBJ2-1; cdr3_nt: TGTGCCAGCAGCCCTGGACTAGCGGGGGTGAATGAGCAGTTCTTC; cdr3_aa: CASSPGLAGVNEQFF
clone_size: -; v_call: TRBV6-1; d_call: -; j_call: TRBJ1-4; cdr3_nt: TGTGCCAGCAGTGATAAGGCCCAGGGTGAAAAACTGTTTTTT; cdr3_aa: CASSDKAQGEKLFF
clone_size: -; v_call: TRBV11-3; d_call: TRBD1; j_call: TRBJ2-7; cdr3_nt: TGTGCCAGCAGCCCTGCGACAGGGGGCTCCTACGAGCAGTACTTC; cdr3_aa: CASSPATGGSYEQYF
clone_size: -; v_call: TRBV30; d_call: -; j_call: TRBJ2-7; cdr3_nt: TGTGCCTGGAGCGCTGACAGCTACGAGCAGTACTTC; cdr3_aa: CAWSADSYEQYF
clone_size: -; v_call: TRBV7-6; d_call: -; j_call: TRBJ1-2; cdr3_nt: TGTGCCAGCAGCCTAGACAGTAACTATGGCTACACCTTC; cdr3_aa: CASSLDSNYGYTF
clone_size: -; v_call: TRBV10-1; d_call: -; j_call: TRBJ2-5; cdr3_nt: TGCGCCAGCATCGGTTACCAAGAGACCCAGTACTTC; cdr3_aa: CASIGYQETQYF
clone_size: once; v_call: TRBV13; d_call: -; j_call: TRBJ2-7; cdr3_nt: TGTGCCAGCAGCTTAGATCGGGGGCTCGAATACGAGCAGTACTTC; cdr3_aa: CASSLDRGLEYEQYF
clone_size: few; v_call: TRBV11-2; d_call: -; j_call: TRBJ1-6; cdr3_nt: TGTGCCAGCAGCTTCCACCGGGACACACCCCTCCACTTT; cdr3_aa: CASSFHRDTPLHF
clone_size: -; v_call: TRBV6-5; d_call: TRBD2; j_call: TRBJ2-3; cdr3_nt: TGTGCCACCAGAAAGCGGGAGATGGATACGCAGTATTTT; cdr3_aa: CATRKREMDTQYF
clone_size: -; v_call: TRBV19; d_call: TRBD1; j_call: TRBJ1-5; cdr3_nt: TGTGCCAGTACCCCAATACAGGGGGTGAATCAGCCCCAGCATTTT; cdr3_aa: CASTPIQGVNQPQHF
clone_size: -; v_call: TRBV4-1; d_call: -; j_call: TRBJ2-5; cdr3_nt: TGCGCCAGCAGCCAAGTATCCCATGGGACCCAGTACTTC; cdr3_aa: CASSQVSHGTQYF
clone_size: -; v_call: TRBV5-8; d_call: -; j_call: TRBJ1-2; cdr3_nt: TGTGCCAGCACAACTTCTAACTATGGCTACACCTTC; cdr3_aa: CASTTSNYGYTF
clone_size: -; v_call: TRBV5-8; d_call: -; j_call: TRBJ2-7; cdr3_nt: TGTGCCAGCAGACGAACCTCCTACGAGCAGTACTTC; cdr3_aa: CASRRTSYEQYF
clone_size: -; v_call: TRBV6-5; d_call: -; j_call: TRBJ1-2; cdr3_nt: TGTGCCAGCAGTTACAGGGATAACTCGTACGGTGGCTACACCTTC; cdr3_aa: CASSYRDNSYGGYTF
clone_size: once; v_call: TRBV10-3; d_call: TRBD1; j_call: TRBJ1-2; cdr3_nt: TGTGCCACCCGACAGGGTTCAGGAGACGGCTACACCTTC; cdr3_aa: CATRQGSGDGYTF
clone_size: -; v_call: TRBV7-8; d_call: TRBD1; j_call: TRBJ1-2; cdr3_nt: TGTGCCAGCAGCGTCACAGGGGACACCTATGGCTACACCTTC; cdr3_aa: CASSVTGDTYGYTF
clone_size: -; v_call: TRBV2; d_call: -; j_call: TRBJ1-4; cdr3_nt: TGTGCCAGCAGTTCGCCGGGACGGGGTGGGAGTGAAAAACTGTTTTTT; cdr3_aa: CASSSPGRGGSEKLFF
clone_size: once; v_call: TRBV11-2; d_call: -; j_call: TRBJ1-4; cdr3_nt: TGTGCCAGCAGCTTAGGGGGGTTGACTAATGAAAAACTGTTTTTT; cdr3_aa: CASSLGGLTNEKLFF
clone_size: -; v_call: TRBV2; d_call: -; j_call: TRBJ2-7; cdr3_nt: TGTGCCAGCGGGAACACTCCAGCCGGCGAGCAGTACTTC; cdr3_aa: CASGNTPAGEQYF
clone_size: -; v_call: TRBV4-1; d_call: TRBD1; j_call: TRBJ1-4; cdr3_nt: TGCGCCAGCAGCCAAGATATCGGACAGGGCTGGGGACAAAATGAAAAACTGTTTTTT; cdr3_aa: CASSQDIGQGWGQNEKLFF
clone_size: -; v_call: TRBV4-1; d_call: TRBD2; j_call: TRBJ2-7; cdr3_nt: TGCGCCAGCAGCCAAGCGCAACTAGCGGGGGATGAGCAGTACTTC; cdr3_aa: CASSQAQLAGDEQYF
clone_size: -; v_call: TRBV11-2; d_call: -; j_call: TRBJ2-7; cdr3_nt: TGTGCCAGCAGCTTGGACCCTCCCTACGAGCAGTACTTC; cdr3_aa: CASSLDPPYEQYF
clone_size: -; v_call: TRBV5-4; d_call: -; j_call: TRBJ2-1; cdr3_nt: TGTGCCAGCAGCTTGGCGGGGAGCTCCTACAATGAGCAGTTCTTC; cdr3_aa: CASSLAGSSYNEQFF
clone_size: -; v_call: TRBV2; d_call: TRBD2; j_call: TRBJ2-7; cdr3_nt: TGTGCCTGTCAACGGGGGGGCGAGCAGTACTTC; cdr3_aa: CACQRGGEQYF
clone_size: -; v_call: TRBV6-1; d_call: TRBD1; j_call: TRBJ1-3; cdr3_nt: TGTGCCAGCGTCTCACAGGGACAGGTCGGAAACACCATATATTTT; cdr3_aa: CASVSQGQVGNTIYF
clone_size: -; v_call: TRBV15; d_call: -; j_call: TRBJ1-5; cdr3_nt: TGTGCCACCAGCAGAGGCAGGGGACCCCAGCATTTT; cdr3_aa: CATSRGRGPQHF
clone_size: -; v_call: TRBV7-8; d_call: -; j_call: TRBJ2-5; cdr3_nt: TGTGCCAGCAGCTTAACTAGCACCCAAGAGACCCAGTACTTC; cdr3_aa: CASSLTSTQETQYF
clone_size: few; v_call: TRBV2; d_call: -; j_call: TRBJ1-2; cdr3_nt: TGTGCCAGCAGTGACCCCCCGAGGGCCAACTATGGCTACACCTTC; cdr3_aa: CASSDPPRANYGYTF
clone_size: -; v_call: TRBV4-1; d_call: -; j_call: TRBJ2-4; cdr3_nt: TGCGCCAGCAGCCACCGCCCCGAACAGGTCGGCAAAAACATTCAGTACTTC; cdr3_aa: CASSHRPEQVGKNIQYF
clone_size: -; v_call: TRBV5-4; d_call: -; j_call: TRBJ1-3; cdr3_nt: TGTGCCAGCAGCTTGGATCGGGGTCAGGGGTTCGCTGGAAACACCATATATTTT; cdr3_aa: CASSLDRGQGFAGNTIYF
clone_size: few; v_call: TRBV19; d_call: -; j_call: TRBJ1-6; cdr3_nt: TGTGCCAGTAAGGACAGCAGCTCCTATAATTCACCCCTCCACTTT; cdr3_aa: CASKDSSSYNSPLHF
clone_size: -; v_call: TRBV6-5; d_call: -; j_call: TRBJ1-2; cdr3_nt: TGTGCCAGCAGTTTGACAAATAACTATGGCTACACCTTC; cdr3_aa: CASSLTNNYGYTF
clone_size: -; v_call: TRBV5-4; d_call: TRBD1; j_call: TRBJ1-2; cdr3_nt: TGTGCCAGCAGCTTGGTAGGACAGGGGGCGGGCTACACCTTC; cdr3_aa: CASSLVGQGAGYTF
clone_size: -; v_call: TRBV6-1; d_call: TRBD2; j_call: TRBJ2-7; cdr3_nt: TGTGCCAGCACCAGGCTAGCGGGGGTATCCTACGAGCAGTACTTC; cdr3_aa: CASTRLAGVSYEQYF
clone_size: -; v_call: TRBV7-2; d_call: -; j_call: TRBJ2-1; cdr3_nt: TGTGCCAGCAGCTTAAAGTCGGGGTGGGAGCAGTTCTTC; cdr3_aa: CASSLKSGWEQFF
clone_size: -; v_call: TRBV25-1; d_call: -; j_call: TRBJ2-7; cdr3_nt: TGTGCCAGCCATCCAGGGGGGCTCCACGAGCAGTACTTC; cdr3_aa: CASHPGGLHEQYF
clone_size: -; v_call: TRBV2; d_call: -; j_call: TRBJ1-2; cdr3_nt: TGTGCCAGCAGTCTACAGGGAGGCTATGGCTACACCTTC; cdr3_aa: CASSLQGGYGYTF
clone_size: -; v_call: TRBV27; d_call: -; j_call: TRBJ1-2; cdr3_nt: TGTGCCAGCAGGCCCGGGCACCTAATCTATGGCTACACCTTC; cdr3_aa: CASRPGHLIYGYTF
clone_size: -; v_call: TRBV5-8; d_call: -; j_call: TRBJ1-1; cdr3_nt: TGTGCCAGCAGCTATCCCGGGATGAACACTGAAGCTTTCTTT; cdr3_aa: CASSYPGMNTEAFF
clone_size: -; v_call: TRBV13; d_call: -; j_call: TRBJ1-1; cdr3_nt: TGTGCCAGCAGCTTTTCACCCCAAAGGGGGAACACTGAAGCTTTCTTT; cdr3_aa: CASSFSPQRGNTEAFF
clone_size: -; v_call: TRBV30; d_call: -; j_call: TRBJ1-2; cdr3_nt: TGTGCCTGGAGTGTACTAACCGGAGACTATGGCTACACCTTC; cdr3_aa: CAWSVLTGDYGYTF
clone_size: -; v_call: TRBV27; d_call: -; j_call: TRBJ1-1; cdr3_nt: TGTGCCAGCAGTTTATATGGGGGGGAGACTGAAGCTTTCTTT; cdr3_aa: CASSLYGGETEAFF
clone_size: -; v_call: TRBV2; d_call: -; j_call: TRBJ2-7; cdr3_nt: TGTGCCAGCAGGGGACCCAGATACGAGCAGTACTTC; cdr3_aa: CASRGPRYEQYF